A selection of T cell receptor beta chains follows, all from one sample in a study of blood T cell repertoires in COVID-19. Using immunoSEQ multiplex PCR, the repertoire was profiled, and TCRdb retains in-frame clones only, with some absent. The sample has about 130,000 clones; approximately 88% are singletons. Specimen: peripheral blood. The receptors shown here come from a man aged 50 to 59 with acute or convalescent COVID-19. CDR3s leave out the opening cysteine and the closing phenylalanine or tryptophan. Fields, in order: V gene, J gene, clone size, CDR3 length, CDR3 protein. Clone sizes are given selectively: once, few, many, or a class where the clone is expanded.

V: TRBV4-1; J: TRBJ1-6; size: -; length: 11; CDR3: ASSQYRGPPLH
V: TRBV5-5; J: TRBJ2-7; size: -; length: 12; CDR3: ASSLGGDRYEQY
V: TRBV5-1; J: TRBJ2-7; size: -; length: 14; CDR3: ASSTQPGQGAYEQY
V: TRBV5-1; J: TRBJ1-1; size: -; length: 11; CDR3: ASSLEPGTEAF
V: TRBV28; J: TRBJ2-7; size: -; length: 13; CDR3: ASSYLGTVSYEQY
V: TRBV7-9; J: TRBJ1-2; size: -; length: 11; CDR3: ASSRDRGAGYT
V: TRBV27; J: TRBJ2-3; size: -; length: 13; CDR3: ASTPRTSGDDTQY
V: TRBV7-9; J: TRBJ1-1; size: -; length: 12; CDR3: ASSLRTGPTEAF
V: TRBV28; J: TRBJ1-5; size: -; length: 14; CDR3: ASSAASDSSNQPQH
V: TRBV10-3; J: TRBJ1-3; size: -; length: 12; CDR3: AIRPGGPGNTIY
V: TRBV2; J: TRBJ2-1; size: -; length: 13; CDR3: ASSEDGGARNEQF
V: TRBV29-1; J: TRBJ1-2; size: -; length: 10; CDR3: SVGQGGYGYT
V: TRBV4-1; J: TRBJ1-1; size: -; length: 14; CDR3: ASSLWTGGMNTEAF
V: TRBV27; J: TRBJ1-2; size: -; length: 12; CDR3: ASRLTSSNYGYT
V: TRBV7-9; J: TRBJ2-1; size: -; length: 13; CDR3: ASSRSSGGADEQF
V: TRBV3-1/TRBV3-2; J: TRBJ2-7; size: -; length: 13; CDR3: ASSLPGQVIYEQY
V: TRBV30; J: TRBJ1-3; size: -; length: 12; CDR3: AFRAGGVGNTIY
V: TRBV6-5; J: TRBJ2-2; size: -; length: 10; CDR3: ASSSDSGELF
V: TRBV19; J: TRBJ2-5; size: -; length: 12; CDR3: ASSRLAGRETQY
V: TRBV6-5; J: TRBJ2-2; size: -; length: 11; CDR3: ASSSEGTGELF
V: TRBV6-5; J: TRBJ1-1; size: -; length: 13; CDR3: ASSYDPTVNTEAF
V: TRBV29-1; J: TRBJ1-1; size: -; length: 11; CDR3: SVQGAWSTEAF
V: TRBV9; J: TRBJ2-3; size: -; length: 12; CDR3: ASSVTSGIDTQY
V: TRBV30; J: TRBJ2-7; size: -; length: 9; CDR3: AWSPSGEQY
V: TRBV4-2; J: TRBJ1-2; size: -; length: 14; CDR3: ASSQVGRGADYGYT
V: TRBV30; J: TRBJ1-3; size: -; length: 12; CDR3: AWIDRTSGNTIY
V: TRBV18; J: TRBJ2-6; size: -; length: 13; CDR3: ASSGSFSGANVLT
V: TRBV6-6; J: TRBJ2-7; size: few; length: 11; CDR3: ASSYTTGSEQY
V: TRBV2; J: TRBJ2-7; size: -; length: 10; CDR3: ASSGPRGEQY
V: TRBV5-1; J: TRBJ1-4; size: -; length: 14; CDR3: ASSLEGGATNEKLF
V: TRBV7-6; J: TRBJ2-1; size: -; length: 13; CDR3: ASSSRDRVGNEQF
V: TRBV7-9; J: TRBJ1-6; size: once; length: 16; CDR3: ASTPMGGGSSYNSPLH
V: TRBV20-1; J: TRBJ1-2; size: -; length: 14; CDR3: SASLLRQGMPYGYT
V: TRBV11-3; J: TRBJ2-1; size: -; length: 12; CDR3: ASSLTSGGNEQF
V: TRBV3-1/TRBV3-2; J: TRBJ2-2; size: -; length: 12; CDR3: ASSRGGTTGELF
V: TRBV11-1; J: TRBJ2-7; size: -; length: 12; CDR3: ASSPRETSYEQY
V: TRBV11-2; J: TRBJ2-2; size: -; length: 13; CDR3: ASSSRGGNTGELF
V: TRBV2; J: TRBJ1-1; size: -; length: 12; CDR3: ASSYTGTQEQAF
V: TRBV3-1/TRBV3-2; J: TRBJ1-6; size: -; length: 16; CDR3: ASSPGERLARGNSPLH
V: TRBV5-1; J: TRBJ1-1; size: -; length: 13; CDR3: ASSSPDRGSTEAF
V: TRBV18; J: TRBJ1-5; size: -; length: 16; CDR3: ASSPYSLGREVHQPQH
V: TRBV5-1; J: TRBJ1-1; size: -; length: 13; CDR3: ASFEGPTMNTEAF
V: TRBV6-1; J: TRBJ1-1; size: -; length: 12; CDR3: ASSEPHRDTEAF
V: TRBV19; J: TRBJ2-1; size: -; length: 14; CDR3: ASSIGAGVGRVEQF
V: TRBV4-1; J: TRBJ1-1; size: -; length: 13; CDR3: ASSRTGVGITEAF
V: TRBV6-5; J: TRBJ1-2; size: -; length: 11; CDR3: ASRTDSSRGYT
V: TRBV5-1; J: TRBJ1-3; size: once; length: 14; CDR3: ASSLGYRDGGNTIY
V: TRBV19; J: TRBJ1-2; size: -; length: 9; CDR3: ASNQNYGYT
V: TRBV2; J: TRBJ1-2; size: few; length: 13; CDR3: ASSGAGTGFYGYT
V: TRBV7-9; J: TRBJ2-1; size: -; length: 13; CDR3: ASSPAWRSHNEQF
V: TRBV28; J: TRBJ2-6; size: -; length: 13; CDR3: ASSRLGTGANVLT
V: TRBV3-1/TRBV3-2; J: TRBJ1-4; size: -; length: 16; CDR3: ASSQDRRWGQANEKLF
V: TRBV18; J: TRBJ2-3; size: -; length: 11; CDR3: ASSSTSTDTQY
V: TRBV5-5; J: TRBJ1-1; size: -; length: 13; CDR3: ASSLSFAGNTEAF
V: TRBV11-2; J: TRBJ1-3; size: -; length: 13; CDR3: ASSFTTGEGNTIY
V: TRBV5-6; J: TRBJ2-3; size: few; length: 11; CDR3: ASSPGGVDTQY
V: TRBV6-6; J: TRBJ1-5; size: -; length: 13; CDR3: ASRQDLNSNQPQH
V: TRBV28; J: TRBJ1-3; size: once; length: 10; CDR3: ASSLAGNTIY
V: TRBV6-5; J: TRBJ1-6; size: once; length: 11; CDR3: ASTGSYNSPLH